Shown below are 22 T cell receptor beta chains from a single sample sequenced in a study of beta chain features in type 1 diabetes. cDNA synthesis used the whole RNA isolate, giving expressed TCRB sequences. Measured with immunoSEQ multiplex PCR; TCRdb has only the in-frame clones, and not every one. The table has under 500,000 clones, approximately 28% seen once. Source material: naive CD4+ T cells from blood. These receptor sequences come from a man younger than 30 in good health.

This chain uses TRBV10-3 with TRBJ2-3; 7 bases fit TRBD1. Germline loops: CDR1 ENHRY, CDR2 SYGVKD. V lost 0 bases to trimming and J lost 4 bases; unmatched junction nucleotides: 10. The CDR3 sequence is 17 residues long. The CDR3 here is CAISESMGTAIPDTQYF. CDR3 coding DNA: TGTGCCATCAGTGAGTCGATGGGGACAGCGATCCCAGATACGCAGTATTTT.

The V and J genes are TRBV27 and TRBJ2-7, with 10 bases that match TRBD2. From germline, CDR1 is MNHEY and CDR2 SMNVEV (reference sequence). The CDR3 runs to 14 residues. V was pared by 6 bases and J by 2 bases, with 4 bases of the junction left unmatched. CDR3 sequence reads: CASSQREGPYEQYF. CDR3 DNA: TGTGCCAGCAGCCAGCGGGAGGGTCCCTACGAGCAGTACTTC.

The V gene is TRBV25-1, the J gene TRBJ2-1, with 13 bases identical to TRBD2. V lost 6 bases to trimming and J lost 5 bases; unmatched junction nucleotides: 4. Germline V gene lookup returns CDR1 MGHDK and CDR2 SYGVNS. This CDR3 contains 15 residues. Written as DNA, the CDR3 is TGTGCCAGCAGGGAAGGACTAGCGGGAGACAATGAGCAGTTCTTC. It codes for CASREGLAGDNEQFF.

The rearrangement joins TRBV6-6 to TRBJ2-1; TRBD2 might be the D (5 bases). V lost 3 bases to trimming and J lost 5 bases, with 11 bases between them. The CDR3 spans 14 residues. CDR1 and CDR2 from the germline V gene are MNHNY and SVGAGI (reference sequence). CDR3 protein: CASSYRPGNNEQFF. DNA for the CDR3: TGTGCCAGCAGTTATCGCCCCGGGAACAATGAGCAGTTCTTC.

The chain has TRBV10-3 and TRBJ2-7; 7 nucleotides agree with TRBD2. The V gene end was trimmed by 6 bases and the J gene end by 3 bases; junction bases not matched to a gene: 5. Germline CDR1 is ENHRY and CDR2 is SYGVKD. This CDR3 is built from 13 residues. DNA of the CDR3: TGTGCCATCAGGAAATCTAGCGGCTACGAGCAGTACTTC. Translated: CAIRKSSGYEQYF.

CDR3 sequence: CASSPETSVNEQFF. In nucleotides, the CDR3 is TGTGCCAGCAGCCCGGAGACTAGTGTCAATGAGCAGTTCTTC. The rearrangement uses TRBV7-9 and TRBJ2-1; maybe TRBD2 (6 bases). Germline V gene lookup returns CDR1 SEHNR and CDR2 FQNEAQ (reference sequence). The CDR3 contains 14 residues. V lost 5 bases, J lost 6 bases, and 14 bases lay in between.

This sequence joins TRBV28 and TRBJ2-7; perhaps TRBD2 as D (5 bases). V lost 7 bases and J lost 4, with 14 bases in between. The germline gives CDR1 MDHEN, CDR2 SYDVKM. The CDR3 consists of 13 residues. As DNA, the CDR3 is TGTGCCAGCATGGGCTGGCGGGTTTACGAGCAGTACTTC. It is translated as CASMGWRVYEQYF.

This chain uses TRBV7-2 with TRBJ2-7; no clear D gene. Trimming removed 3 bases from V and 3 bases from J, with 15 bases in between. The germline V gene has CDR1 SGHTA and CDR2 FQGNSA. The CDR3 has 15 amino acids. CDR3: CASSFSGLELYEQYF. The CDR3 nucleotides are TGTGCCAGCAGCTTTTCCGGGCTAGAACTCTACGAGCAGTACTTC.

This chain joins TRBV25-1 and TRBJ2-7; perhaps D is TRBD1 or TRBD2 (5 bases each). The CDR3 totals 14 residues. Trimming cost V 5 bases and J 5 bases, with 16 bases left between them. In germline, CDR1 is MGHDK, CDR2 SYGVNS. CDR3 amino acids: CASSWSGHSHEQYF. DNA for the CDR3: TGTGCCAGCAGTTGGAGCGGACATTCCCACGAGCAGTACTTC.

This clone was seen a few times. This chain uses TRBV29-1 with TRBJ2-1; D gene uncertain. CDR3 size: 13 residues. Trimming removed 8 bases from V and 8 bases from J, with 19 bases in between. Germline assignment: CDR1 SQVTM and CDR2 ANQGSEA. In nucleotides, the CDR3 is TGCAGCTTTGTGTGGTCCCCAGGCCATGAGCAGTTCTTC. It translates to CSFVWSPGHEQFF.

The chain joins TRBV7-2 to TRBJ2-3; 8 nucleotides match TRBD2. Germline V gene sequence: CDR1 SGHTA, CDR2 FQGNSA. Unmatched junction bases numbered 11, after V lost 6 bases and J lost 9 bases. The CDR3 contains 14 residues. This chain's CDR3 is CASSIGLASSTQYF. The CDR3 nucleotides are TGTGCCAGCAGTATTGGACTAGCCTCTTCCACGCAGTATTTT.

The table lists this clone with a count of one. V is TRBV2 and J is TRBJ1-4; D is uncertain. V lost 8 bases and J lost 7, with 11 bases in between. Per germline, CDR1 SNHLY and CDR2 FYNNEI. This CDR3 spans 12 amino acids. This CDR3 reads CASYMGSEKLFF. DNA for the CDR3: TGTGCCAGCTACATGGGGAGTGAAAAACTGTTTTTT. The full variable domain, completed using reference TRBV2 and TRBJ1-4, is EPEVTQTPSHQVTQMGQEVILRCVPISNHLYFYWYRQILGQKVEFLVSFYNNEISEKSEIFDDQFSVERPDGSNFTLKIRSTKLEDSAMYFCASYMGSEKLFFGSGTQLSVL.

The genes are TRBV5-1 and TRBJ2-3, with D possibly being TRBD2 (5 bases). The CDR3 spans 14 residues. Germline V gives CDR1 SGHRS, CDR2 YFSETQ. The ends were cut back, 2 bases at V and 1 base at J, with 8 bases in the middle. The CDR3 DNA follows: TGCGCCAGCAGCTTATATAGCGGCACAGATACGCAGTATTTT. Residues: CASSLYSGTDTQYF.

The chain has TRBV29-1 and TRBJ2-1, with TRBD2 matching over 8 bases. The J segment lost 3 bases and the V segment lost 4 bases, leaving 11 bases of the junction unmatched. The CDR3 extends over 16 amino acids. Germline V CDR1 and CDR2: SQVTM, ANQGSEA. CDR3 in amino acids: CSVGRGASGFYNEQFF. CDR3 nucleotide sequence: TGCAGCGTTGGGCGGGGGGCTAGCGGTTTCTACAATGAGCAGTTCTTC.

This clone was recorded a few times. The chain uses TRBV6-5 and TRBJ2-1; TRBD1 matches at 7 bases. The germline V gene has CDR1 MNHEY and CDR2 SVGAGI. The V and J ends lost 6 bases and 4 bases, in that order; junction bases with no gene match: 6. This CDR3 comprises 14 residues. The CDR3 protein is CASRQTGLYNEQFF. The CDR3 DNA reads TGTGCCAGCAGGCAGACAGGGCTTTACAATGAGCAGTTCTTC.

J is TRBJ2-5 and V is TRBV14, with D possibly being TRBD2 (6 bases). The CDR3 is made up of 13 amino acids. Trimming removed 4 bases from V and 4 bases from J, with 10 bases in between. CDR1 and CDR2 (germline): SGHDN, FVKESK. This CDR3 reads CASSRGLTETQYF. The CDR3, as DNA: TGTGCCAGCAGCCGGGGACTGACAGAGACCCAGTACTTC.

The chain couples TRBV30 to TRBJ2-2, with D perhaps matching TRBD2 (5 bases). This CDR3 spans 18 amino acids. V gave up 5 bases and J gave up 5 bases, with 27 bases separating them. Germline V gene sequence: CDR1 GTSNPN, CDR2 SVGIG (reference sequence). CDR3 loop: CAWAITEAPWERTGELFF. The CDR3 region has the DNA TGTGCCTGGGCAATCACGGAGGCACCGTGGGAGCGGACCGGGGAGCTGTTTTTT.

With respect to this clone: The same CDR3 can be traced to other DNA sequences in this sample. This chain links TRBV15 with TRBJ2-7; 13 bases map to TRBD2. V lost 1 base to trimming and J lost 6 bases; unmatched junction nucleotides: 3. The germline V gene has CDR1 LNHNV and CDR2 YYDKDF (reference sequence). The length of the CDR3 is 15 residues. CDR3 DNA: TGTGCCACCAGCAGAGGTCGACTAGCGGGAGGCGAGCAGTACTTC. As protein: CATSRGRLAGGEQYF.

Only a few counts were recorded for this clone. The chain recombines TRBV19 with TRBJ1-1; 9 nucleotides line up with TRBD1. This CDR3 is 14 amino acids long. V lost 6 bases, J lost 1 base, and 3 bases stayed unmatched. The germline CDR1 and CDR2 sequences are LNHDA and SQIVND (reference sequence). For the CDR3, the DNA is TGTGCCAGTAGACTGGACAGGGGGAACACTGAAGCTTTCTTT. Its translation: CASRLDRGNTEAFF.

This clone has just a few counts. The chain combines TRBV5-6 with TRBJ1-2, with TRBD1 as a possible D gene (5 bases). The germline V gene encodes CDR1 SGHDT and CDR2 YYEEEE. This CDR3 contains 11 residues. V was shortened by 0 bases and J by 12 bases, with 9 bases between the two germline ends. The CDR3 region is CASSLGGAHTF. CDR3 in DNA: TGTGCCAGCAGCTTGGGCGGGGCCCACACCTTC.

The table lists this clone with a few counts. The chain links TRBV15 to TRBJ1-4, with D unclear. Trimming cost V 0 bases and J 7 bases, with 6 bases left between them. CDR1 LNHNV and CDR2 YYDKDF come from the germline V gene (reference sequence). The CDR3 has 13 residues. The CDR3, as DNA: TGTGCCACCAGCAGAGAACGCGTTGAAAAACTGTTTTTT. This encodes CATSRERVEKLFF. Full variable domain (rest looked up from reference TRBV15 and TRBJ1-4): DAMVIQNPRYQVTQFGKPVTLSCSQTLNHNVMYWYQQKSSQAPKLLFHYYDKDFNNEADTPDNFQSRRPNTSFCFLDIRSPGLGDTAMYLCATSRERVEKLFFGSGTQLSVL.

This chain connects TRBV30 to TRBJ2-7, with 11 bases aligning to TRBD1. The junction had 5 bases not matched to a gene; V was cut back by 7 bases and J by 6 bases. CDR3 length equals 12 residues. CDR1 and CDR2 from the germline V gene are GTSNPN and SVGIG (reference sequence). For the CDR3, the DNA is TGTGCCTCTGGACAGGGGGCGAGCGAGCAGTACTTC. It yields the protein CASGQGASEQYF. Complete variable domain (other parts from reference TRBV30 and TRBJ2-7): SQTIHQWPATLVQPVGSPLSLECTVEGTSNPNLYWYRQAAGRGLQLLFYSVGIGQISSEVPQNLSASRPQDRQFILSSKKLLLSDSGFYLCASGQGASEQYFGPGTRLTVT.